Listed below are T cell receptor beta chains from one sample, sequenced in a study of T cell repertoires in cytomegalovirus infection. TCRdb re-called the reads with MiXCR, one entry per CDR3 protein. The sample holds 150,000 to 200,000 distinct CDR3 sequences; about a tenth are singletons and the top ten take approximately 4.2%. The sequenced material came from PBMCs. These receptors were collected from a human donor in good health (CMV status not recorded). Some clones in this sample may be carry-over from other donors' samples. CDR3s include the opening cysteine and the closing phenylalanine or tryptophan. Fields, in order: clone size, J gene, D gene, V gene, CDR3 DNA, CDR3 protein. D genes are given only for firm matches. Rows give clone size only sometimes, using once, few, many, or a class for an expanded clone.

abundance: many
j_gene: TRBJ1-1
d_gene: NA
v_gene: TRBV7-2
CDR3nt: TGTGCCAGCAGCTACATCGGGGGGGGCACTGAAGCTTTCTTT
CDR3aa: CASSYIGGGTEAFF

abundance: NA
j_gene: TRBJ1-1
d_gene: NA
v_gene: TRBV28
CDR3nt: TGTGCCAGCAGTTTAGAGGCCCGTGCTGAAGCTTTCTTT
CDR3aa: CASSLEARAEAFF

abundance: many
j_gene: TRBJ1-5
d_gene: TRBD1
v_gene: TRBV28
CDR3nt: TGTGCCAGCAGGGGGGACAGGGGGATTCGGAATCAGCCCCAGCATTTT
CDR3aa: CASRGDRGIRNQPQHF

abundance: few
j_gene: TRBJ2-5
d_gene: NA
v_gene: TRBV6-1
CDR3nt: TGTGCCAGCAGTGAAATGGGTAACCAAGAGACCCAGTACTTC
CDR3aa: CASSEMGNQETQYF

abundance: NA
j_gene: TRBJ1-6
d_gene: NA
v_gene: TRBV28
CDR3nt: TGTGCCAGCAGTAACAGACAGTTATATAATTCACCCCTCCACTTT
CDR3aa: CASSNRQLYNSPLHF

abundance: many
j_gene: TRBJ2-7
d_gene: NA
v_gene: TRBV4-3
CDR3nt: TGCGCCAGCAGCCAGGGGGGACGGACGAGCTCCTACGAGCAGTACTTC
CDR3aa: CASSQGGRTSSYEQYF

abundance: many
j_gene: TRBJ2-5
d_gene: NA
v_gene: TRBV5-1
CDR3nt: TGCGCCAGCAGCTCCGGTTTACTAGGAGGAGAGACCCAGTACTTC
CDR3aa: CASSSGLLGGETQYF

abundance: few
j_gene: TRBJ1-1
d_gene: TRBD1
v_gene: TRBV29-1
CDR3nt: TGCAGCGTTGGCCGGGACAGGAAAAACACTGAAGCTTTCTTT
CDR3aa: CSVGRDRKNTEAFF

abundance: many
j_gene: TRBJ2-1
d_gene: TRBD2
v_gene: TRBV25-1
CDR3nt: TGTGCCAGCAGCAGACTAGCGGGAGCCGCCAATGAGCAGTTCTTC
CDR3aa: CASSRLAGAANEQFF

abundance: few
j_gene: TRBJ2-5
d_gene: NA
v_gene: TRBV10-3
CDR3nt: TGTGCCATCAGTCAAAACCGCGAAGAGACCCAGTACTTC
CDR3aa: CAISQNREETQYF

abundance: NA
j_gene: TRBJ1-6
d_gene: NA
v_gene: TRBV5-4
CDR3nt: TGTGCCAGCAGCCCCTCTAGGCAGCATAATTCACCCCTCCACTTT
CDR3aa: CASSPSRQHNSPLHF

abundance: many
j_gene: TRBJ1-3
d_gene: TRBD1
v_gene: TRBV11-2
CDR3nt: TGTGCCAGCAGGAAAGGGGGCGGGTCCCCTCTTAGCTCTGGAAACACCATATATTTT
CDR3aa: CASRKGGGSPLSSGNTIYF

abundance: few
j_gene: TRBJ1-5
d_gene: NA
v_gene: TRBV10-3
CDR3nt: TGTGCCATTGGGGGCAATTATAGCAATCAGCCCCAGCATTTT
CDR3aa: CAIGGNYSNQPQHF

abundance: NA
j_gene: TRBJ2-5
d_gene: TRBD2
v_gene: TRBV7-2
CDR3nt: TGTGCCAGCAGCTTAACTAGCGGGGGGCTCCCCGTCAGAGGGGCCCAGTACTTC
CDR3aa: CASSLTSGGLPVRGAQYF

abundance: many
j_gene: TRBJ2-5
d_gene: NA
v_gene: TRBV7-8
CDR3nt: TGTGCCAGCAGCTTCGAGGGGCGAGAGACCCAGTACTTC
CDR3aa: CASSFEGRETQYF

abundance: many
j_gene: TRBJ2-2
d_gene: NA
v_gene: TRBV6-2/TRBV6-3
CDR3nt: TGTGCCAGCATGGCCGGCCCGTTCAAAGCGAACACCGGGGAGCTGTTTTTT
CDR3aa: CASMAGPFKANTGELFF

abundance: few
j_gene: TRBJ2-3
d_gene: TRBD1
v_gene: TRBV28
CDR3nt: TGTGCCAGCAGTTTGACCGGGACAGGGCCAGATACGCAGTATTTT
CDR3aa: CASSLTGTGPDTQYF

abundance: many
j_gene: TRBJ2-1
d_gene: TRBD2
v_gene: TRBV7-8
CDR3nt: TGTGCCAGCGGCGACTCGTGGGCGGGGGGACCGAGCTCCTACAATGAGCAGTTCTTC
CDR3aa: CASGDSWAGGPSSYNEQFF

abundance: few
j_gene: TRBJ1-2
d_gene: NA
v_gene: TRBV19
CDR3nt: TGTGCCAGTAGTGATTGGGGAGACTATGGCTACACCTTC
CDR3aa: CASSDWGDYGYTF

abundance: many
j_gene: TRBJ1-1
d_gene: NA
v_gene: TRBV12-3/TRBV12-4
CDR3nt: TGTGCCAGCAGGCCGAAAAGCGGGGTGGTGAACACTGAAGCTTTCTTT
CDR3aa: CASRPKSGVVNTEAFF

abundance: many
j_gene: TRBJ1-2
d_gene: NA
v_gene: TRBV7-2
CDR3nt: TGTGCCAGCAGCTTAGACAGGCCTCCCGCAGGTGGCTACACCTTC
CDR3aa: CASSLDRPPAGGYTF

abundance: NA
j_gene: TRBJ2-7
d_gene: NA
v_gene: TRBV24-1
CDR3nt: TGTGCCACCAGTGGGGACCTCGGCGAGCAGTACTTC
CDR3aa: CATSGDLGEQYF